This TCR beta chain is from a study of patients with pleural tuberculosis. The V gene lost 5 bases and the J gene lost 9 bases, with 11 bases spanning the gap. The CDR3 loop spans 12 amino acids. The germline V gene has CDR1 SEHNR and CDR2 FQNEAQ (reference sequence). TCRdb fed the reads into MiXCR, producing one record per CDR3 protein. The table has roughly 27,000 distinct CDR3 sequences, 15% to 20% seen once; the top ten hold 3.5%. This clonotype occurred many times. The source of this sequence is a human donor with pleural tuberculosis. Sample: peripheral blood. The chain links TRBV7-9 to TRBJ2-1; D gene unclear. The chain's CDR3 is CASSPDWSEQFF. Written as DNA, the CDR3 is TGTGCCAGCAGCCCGGATTGGAGTGAGCAGTTCTTC.